This TCR beta chain was recorded in a study of CD8+ T cells in alopecia areata. Extracted RNA was reverse transcribed into cDNA, the sequencing template. Using immunoSEQ multiplex PCR, the repertoire was profiled, and TCRdb retains in-frame clones only, with some absent. Found here are 130,000 or so clones, 86% of them singletons; the top ten hold around 13%. Treatment denoted: oral pan-JAK inhibitor, 5-10 mg twice daily. In alopecia areata patients, both lesional scalp punch biopsies and peripheral blood were collected. Study-level findings and limits: Having just one nonresponder leaves the connection between baseline CD8+ expansion and response unresolved. TCR sharing was clearer in mice than between patients, perhaps partly owing to patient HLA diversity.

As to this clone: Its antigen is not identified.

The sequence was obtained from a human donor with alopecia areata. Here the sequenced sample was CD8+ T cells sorted from blood, taken at week 4, from a patient treated with tofacitinib.

This chain's CDR3 is CASSSLSYEQYF. The DNA of the CDR3 is TGTGCCAGCAGTTCCCTTTCCTACGAGCAGTACTTC. The gene calls are TRBV27 and TRBJ2-7; D is undetermined. Germline V gene data show CDR1 as MNHEY and CDR2 as SMNVEV (reference sequence). V lost 4 bases and J 1 base, leaving 5 bases between the germline ends. CDR3 length equals 12 residues.